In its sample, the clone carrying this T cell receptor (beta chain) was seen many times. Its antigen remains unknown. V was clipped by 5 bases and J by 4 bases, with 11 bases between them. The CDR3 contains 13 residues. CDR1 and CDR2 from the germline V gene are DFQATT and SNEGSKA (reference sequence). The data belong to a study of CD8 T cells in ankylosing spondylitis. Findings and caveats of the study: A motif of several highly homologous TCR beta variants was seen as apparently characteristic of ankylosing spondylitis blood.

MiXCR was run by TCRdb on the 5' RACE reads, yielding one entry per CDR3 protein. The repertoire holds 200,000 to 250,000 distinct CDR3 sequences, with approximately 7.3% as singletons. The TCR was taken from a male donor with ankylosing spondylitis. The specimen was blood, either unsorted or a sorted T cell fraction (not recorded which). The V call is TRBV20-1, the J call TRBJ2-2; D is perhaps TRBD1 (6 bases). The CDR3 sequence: CSALTGITGELFF. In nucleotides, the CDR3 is TGCAGTGCTTTAACAGGGATCACCGGGGAGCTGTTTTTT.